This T cell receptor beta chain appears in the sequencing data of a study of regulatory T cells in long-lasting Graves disease. The time point: newly diagnosed GD, antithyroid drugs for less than 3 months. The authors made the TCR library using RNA they extracted from PBMCs. Investigators prepared the TCR beta libraries by applying iRepertoire HTBI primers and Arm-PCR of CDR3 regions. Each CDR3 protein gets one entry after TCRdb re-called the multiplex PCR reads with MiXCR. The sample lists around 450,000 distinct CDR3 sequences, roughly 16% occurring once. Germline CDR1 SGHVS, CDR2 FQNEAQ. The length of the CDR3 is 15 residues. Trimming removed 0 bases from V and 5 bases from J; junction bases left unmatched: 6. About this clonotype itself: Because it lacks the conserved phenylalanine or tryptophan at the end, this CDR3 is likely a read error.

Another study also made use of these data, one on T cells in Graves' hyperthyroidism and ophthalmopathy.

The TCR originated in a middle-aged man with Graves disease. V gene TRBV7-8 combines with J gene TRBJ2-5, with 7 positions matching TRBD2. This material consisted of peripheral blood mononuclear cells (PBMCs), taken at new diagnosis, from a patient treated with antithyroid drugs. CDR3 residues: CASSLAGRVKETQYS. Here the CDR3 DNA reads TGTGCCAGCAGCTTAGCGGGGAGGGTGAAGGAGACCCAGTACTCC.